The 29 T cell receptor beta chains listed next were all sequenced from one sample in a study of blood T cell repertoires in COVID-19. The assay was immunoSEQ multiplex PCR, and TCRdb's table has in-frame clones only and misses some. Of 45,000 to 65,000 clones listed, 90% to 95% are singletons. The sample comprised peripheral blood. These TCRs come from a man in his fifties with acute or convalescent COVID-19.

This chain's CDR3 is CASSPSVGGTEAFF. CDR3 in DNA: TGTGCCAGCAGCCCGTCGGTAGGGGGCACTGAAGCTTTCTTT. This chain links TRBV7-8 with TRBJ1-1, with D tentatively TRBD1 (6 bases). Trimming stripped 5 bases from V and 4 bases from J, with 14 bases between. Germline V CDR1 and CDR2: SGHVS, FQNEAQ. This CDR3 is 14 amino acids long. Together with reference TRBV7-8 and TRBJ1-1, the CDR3 gives the full variable domain: GAGVSQSPRYKVAKRGQDVALRCDPISGHVSLFWYQQALGQGPEFLTYFQNEAQLDKSGLPSDRFFAERPEGSVSTLKIQRTQQEDSAVYLCASSPSVGGTEAFFGQGTRLTVV.

The V gene is TRBV6-6, the J gene TRBJ2-2, with TRBD1 matching over 9 bases. The CDR3 contains 16 residues. Germline CDR1 and CDR2: MNHNY and SVGAGI (reference sequence). Trimming cost V 6 bases and J 5 bases; bases outside gene matches: 10. CDR3 amino acids: CASRPAGTGSTGELFF. The CDR3 nucleotides are TGTGCCAGCAGGCCCGCCGGGACAGGGAGTACCGGGGAGCTGTTTTTT.

The chain carries TRBV6-1 and TRBJ1-1; no clear D. The CDR3 sequence is 13 residues long. Trimming took off 2 bases at V and 0 bases at J, with 4 bases between the two ends. CDR1 and CDR2 from the germline V gene are MNHNS and SASEGT. As DNA, the CDR3 is TGTGCCAGCAGTGAATCTGTGAACACTGAAGCTTTCTTT. Translated: CASSESVNTEAFF.

This clone was seen once. The V call is TRBV7-9, the J call TRBJ1-2; weak D call: TRBD1 (6 bases). Between the trimmed V and J ends, which lost 4 bases and 0 bases, there was a span of 12 bases. The CDR3 loop spans 15 amino acids. CDR1 and CDR2 (germline): SEHNR, FQNEAQ (reference sequence). Written as DNA, the CDR3 is TGTGCCAGCAGCTATGAAGACAGGTCTAACTATGGCTACACCTTC. As protein: CASSYEDRSNYGYTF.

The rearrangement uses TRBV9 and TRBJ2-5, with a possible D match to TRBD2 (6 bases). V was clipped by 3 bases and J by 4 bases, with 19 bases between them. CDR1 and CDR2 from the germline V gene are SGDLS and YYNGEE. The CDR3 is 16 amino acids. The CDR3 spells CASSAGVGQGGETQYF. CDR3 nucleotide sequence: TGTGCCAGCAGCGCCGGGGTGGGGCAGGGAGGAGAGACCCAGTACTTC.

V usage is TRBV24-1 and J usage is TRBJ2-1; maybe TRBD1 (6 bases). The CDR3 runs to 16 residues. CDR1 and CDR2 from the germline V gene are KGHDR and SFDVKD. Trimming cost V 2 bases and J 1 base, with 11 bases left between them. CDR3 region: CATSDSIRGSYNEQFF. For the CDR3, the DNA is TGTGCCACCAGTGATTCCATCAGGGGTTCCTACAATGAGCAGTTCTTC.

CDR3 in DNA: TGTGCCAGCAGTAAGACTAGCGGCTCCTACGAGCAGTACTTC. Encoded protein: CASSKTSGSYEQYF. This sequence joins TRBV6-5 and TRBJ2-7; 9 bases are shared with TRBD2. V dropped 5 bases and J dropped 0; count of bases not matched to a gene: 2. Germline V gives CDR1 MNHEY, CDR2 SVGAGI. The CDR3 contains 14 residues.

The V call is TRBV15, the J call TRBJ2-7; perhaps TRBD2 as D (5 bases). Germline V lookup: CDR1 LNHNV, CDR2 YYDKDF (reference sequence). Deletions cut 1 base from V and 0 bases from J, with 7 bases between. The CDR3 consists of 14 residues. In nucleotides, the CDR3 is TGTGCCACCAGCAGAGGGACTCTCTCCTACGAGCAGTACTTC. Translated: CATSRGTLSYEQYF.

The chain combines TRBV30 with TRBJ1-3; 7 bases are a match to TRBD1. There are 13 residues in the CDR3. V lost 3 bases, J lost 5 bases, and 4 bases stayed unmatched. CDR1 is GTSNPN, CDR2 SVGIG, per germline (reference sequence). The CDR3 DNA sequence: TGTGCCTGGAGGAGACAGGGCCGAAACACCATATATTTT. Residues: CAWRRQGRNTIYF.

The J gene is TRBJ2-4, the V gene TRBV5-1, with D maybe TRBD2 (5 bases). Germline CDR1 reads SGHRS; CDR2 reads YFSETQ. The length of the CDR3 is 19 residues. V was pared by 4 bases and J by 0 bases, with 23 bases between. The CDR3 is CASSREGSTGTLAKNIQYF. CDR3 DNA: TGCGCCAGCAGCCGGGAAGGGAGCACGGGAACTCTAGCCAAAAACATTCAGTACTTC.

The V gene is TRBV19, the J gene TRBJ2-1; weak D call: TRBD1 (6 bases). V was pared by 0 bases and J by 2 bases, with 8 bases between. Germline CDR1 reads LNHDA; CDR2 reads SQIVND (reference sequence). This CDR3 is 15 amino acids long. CDR3 loop: CASSIDRGTYNEQFF. The CDR3 DNA reads as TGTGCCAGTAGTATAGACAGGGGAACCTACAATGAGCAGTTCTTC. Combining the CDR3 with reference TRBV19 and TRBJ2-1 gives the whole variable domain DGGITQSPKYLFRKEGQNVTLSCEQNLNHDAMYWYRQDPGQGLRLIYYSQIVNDFQKGDIAEGYSVSREKKESFPLTVTSAQKNPTAFYLCASSIDRGTYNEQFFGPGTRLTVL.

This chain connects TRBV30 to TRBJ1-4; 7 bases align to TRBD1. CDR3 length: 16 amino acids. Germline V lookup: CDR1 GTSNPN, CDR2 SVGIG (reference sequence). V lost 4 bases and J lost 1; bases outside the gene matches: 9. CDR3 DNA sequence: TGTGCCTGGATGAAAGGGGGCGCCGGAACTAATGAAAAACTGTTTTTT. Its translation: CAWMKGGAGTNEKLFF.

The chain combines TRBV19 with TRBJ2-5, with D perhaps TRBD1 (5 bases). The germline V and J ends were trimmed by 3 bases and 5 bases, with 10 bases remaining between them. From germline, CDR1 is LNHDA and CDR2 SQIVND (reference sequence). The CDR3 is 13 residues long. The CDR3 reads CASSIKGLETQYF. The CDR3 DNA is TGTGCCAGTAGTATTAAGGGGTTGGAGACCCAGTACTTC. The variable domain in full, completed from reference TRBV19 and TRBJ2-5, reads DGGITQSPKYLFRKEGQNVTLSCEQNLNHDAMYWYRQDPGQGLRLIYYSQIVNDFQKGDIAEGYSVSREKKESFPLTVTSAQKNPTAFYLCASSIKGLETQYFGPGTRLLVL.

This clone was recorded only once. The chain joins TRBV15 to TRBJ1-5; no clear D gene. Germline lookup yields CDR1 LNHNV and CDR2 YYDKDF (reference sequence). Trimming removed 9 bases from V and 0 bases from J, with 9 bases in between. The CDR3 is made up of 13 amino acids. In nucleotides, the CDR3 is TGTGCCACTCAGGTTTATAGCAATCAGCCCCAGCATTTT. Its protein product is CATQVYSNQPQHF.

On this clone: A read error may account for a junction end that differs from germline. V gene TRBV7-9 combines with J gene TRBJ1-4, with D maybe TRBD1 (5 bases). The length of the CDR3 is 13 residues. From germline, CDR1 is SEHNR and CDR2 FQNEAQ (reference sequence). The CDR3 is CASSKGTTEKLFF. The CDR3, as DNA: TGTGCCAGCAGCAAAGGGACTACTGAAAAACTGTTTTTT.

The V call is TRBV30, the J call TRBJ2-7; 10 positions agree with TRBD2. The germline V gene encodes CDR1 GTSNPN and CDR2 SVGIG (reference sequence). Trimming took 3 bases from V and 1 from J; bases not matched to a gene: 3. The CDR3 is 14 residues long. The CDR3: CAWRTGLASYEQYF. As DNA, the CDR3 is TGTGCCTGGAGGACGGGACTAGCGTCCTACGAGCAGTACTTC.

This sequence joins TRBV3-1 (or the pseudogene TRBV3-2) and TRBJ2-1, with 7 bases that match TRBD2. With V trimmed by 4 bases and J by 6 bases, 9 bases remained unmatched. There are 15 residues in the CDR3. The V gene's germline CDR1 is LGHDT and CDR2 YNNKEL (reference sequence). The CDR3 DNA follows: TGTGCCAGCAGCCCTCAGCGAGCGGGAAGCAATGAGCAGTTCTTC. It is translated as CASSPQRAGSNEQFF.

The V call is TRBV14, the J call TRBJ2-7; 8 bases are shared with TRBD2. The CDR3 consists of 15 residues. CDR1 SGHDN and CDR2 FVKESK come from the germline V gene. V lost 4 bases, J lost 0 bases, and 5 bases stayed unmatched. The CDR3 spells CASSPTSASSYEQYF. CDR3 DNA: TGTGCCAGCAGCCCGACTAGCGCCAGCTCCTACGAGCAGTACTTC.

The chain is built from TRBV5-4 and TRBJ2-4; 9 nucleotides agree with TRBD1. CDR3 length: 16 residues. V lost 4 bases, J lost 2 bases, and 7 bases stayed unmatched. Germline CDR1 reads SGHNT; CDR2 reads YYREEE (reference sequence). The CDR3 is CASSRGQGGSKNIQYF. The CDR3, as DNA: TGTGCCAGCAGCCGGGGACAGGGAGGGTCCAAAAACATTCAGTACTTC.

J is TRBJ2-7 and V is TRBV11-3; possible D gene TRBD2, 6 bases. This CDR3 is 13 amino acids long. V dropped 6 bases and J dropped 6 bases, with 15 bases sitting between them. Germline CDR1 reads SGHNT; CDR2 reads YENEEA. The CDR3 sequence: CASSSTTSSEQYF. CDR3 DNA sequence: TGTGCCAGCAGTTCGACAACTAGCTCCGAGCAGTACTTC.

J is TRBJ2-1 and V is TRBV6-7, with TRBD2 matching 16 bases. TRBV6-7 qualifies as an ORF whose function is uncertain. The CDR3 has 18 amino acids. V lost 5 bases and J lost 2; bases outside the gene matches: 6. The CDR3 coding sequence is TGTGCCAGCAGTCTGGGACTAGCGGGAGGGCCGCCCTACAATGAGCAGTTCTTC. Amino acids: CASSLGLAGGPPYNEQFF.

The V gene is TRBV24-1, the J gene TRBJ2-1; D gene uncertain. CDR1 is KGHDR, CDR2 SFDVKD, per germline. Trimming cost V 0 bases and J 0 bases, with 8 bases left between them. This CDR3 contains 16 residues. CDR3 in DNA: TGTGCCACCAGTGATTTGTCTCCTAGCTCCTACAATGAGCAGTTCTTC. It translates to CATSDLSPSSYNEQFF.

The chain is built from TRBV7-2 and TRBJ2-7; 11 positions match TRBD2. Germline assignment: CDR1 SGHTA and CDR2 FQGNSA. The CDR3 is 14 residues long. Losses at the gene ends were 3 bases for V and 6 bases for J; bases not matched to a gene: 4. The CDR3 region has the DNA TGTGCCAGCAGCTTTAGCGGGAGGGCGGGCGAGCAGTACTTC. Amino acids: CASSFSGRAGEQYF.

The J gene is TRBJ2-5, the V gene TRBV4-2; weak D call: TRBD2 (5 bases). Trimming cost V 4 bases and J 2 bases, with 14 bases left between them. This CDR3 is built from 15 residues. Germline loops: CDR1 LGHNA, CDR2 YNFKEQ. The CDR3, as DNA: TGTGCCAGCAGCCGCCCTGGGAGCGAGCAAGAGACCCAGTACTTC. Its protein is CASSRPGSEQETQYF.

V gene TRBV10-3 combines with J gene TRBJ2-5; TRBD2 matches 10 bases. The germline CDR1 and CDR2 sequences are ENHRY and SYGVKD. CDR3 size: 15 residues. J gave up 5 bases and V 5 bases, and 8 bases lay outside the gene matches. The CDR3 is CAISTGSGRPETQYF. As DNA, the CDR3 is TGTGCCATCAGTACGGGTAGCGGGAGGCCGGAGACCCAGTACTTC.

The chain recombines TRBV2 with TRBJ1-4; weak D call: TRBD1 (6 bases). V lost 5 bases and J lost 8, with 18 bases in between. Germline CDR1 and CDR2: SNHLY and FYNNEI. This CDR3 has 15 amino acids. In DNA form, the CDR3 reads TGTGCCAGCAGTCCCGGCAGGGGATACGAGGAAAAACTGTTTTTT. Translation: CASSPGRGYEEKLFF.

The chain combines TRBV19 with TRBJ1-3, with 7 bases fitting TRBD1. The CDR3 is 16 residues long. V shed 2 bases, J shed 0 bases, and the junction held 4 bases outside the gene matches. CDR1 and CDR2 (germline): LNHDA, SQIVND (reference sequence). The CDR3 loop reads CASSILRDSSGNTIYF. CDR3 coding DNA: TGTGCCAGTAGTATACTCCGGGACAGCTCTGGAAACACCATATATTTT.

The table lists this clone with a count of one. This chain links TRBV5-4 with TRBJ2-3; weak D call: TRBD2 (5 bases). Germline-derived CDR1 and CDR2 are SGHNT and YYREEE (reference sequence). Trimming took 4 bases from V and 8 from J, leaving 17 bases between them. CDR3 size: 14 residues. CDR3 sequence: CASSQQEGGLTQYF. CDR3 bases: TGTGCCAGCAGCCAACAAGAGGGTGGGCTTACGCAGTATTTT.

The chain joins TRBV5-5 to TRBJ1-2; 8 bases fit TRBD1. The germline V gene has CDR1 SGHKS and CDR2 YYEKEE (reference sequence). The CDR3 has 14 amino acids. The J segment lost 7 bases and the V segment lost 0 bases, leaving 5 bases of the junction unmatched. The CDR3 is CASSLGQGAFGYTF. The CDR3 DNA sequence: TGTGCCAGCAGCTTGGGTCAGGGGGCTTTTGGCTACACCTTC.